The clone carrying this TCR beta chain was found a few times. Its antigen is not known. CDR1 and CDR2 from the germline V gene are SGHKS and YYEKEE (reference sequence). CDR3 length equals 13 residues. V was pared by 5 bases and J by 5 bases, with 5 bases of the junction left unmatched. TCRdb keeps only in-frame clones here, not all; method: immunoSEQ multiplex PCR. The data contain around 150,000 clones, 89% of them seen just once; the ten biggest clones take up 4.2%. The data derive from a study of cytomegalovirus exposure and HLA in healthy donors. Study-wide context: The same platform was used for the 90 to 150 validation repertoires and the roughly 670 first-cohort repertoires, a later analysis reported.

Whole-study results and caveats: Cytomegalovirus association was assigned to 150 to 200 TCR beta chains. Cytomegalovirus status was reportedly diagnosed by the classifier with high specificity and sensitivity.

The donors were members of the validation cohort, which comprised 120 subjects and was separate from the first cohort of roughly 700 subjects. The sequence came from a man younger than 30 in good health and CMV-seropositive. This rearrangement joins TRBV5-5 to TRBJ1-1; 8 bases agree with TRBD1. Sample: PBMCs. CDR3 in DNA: TGTGCCAGCAGACGGGACAGGAGGACTGAAGCTTTCTTT. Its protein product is CASRRDRRTEAFF.